Listed below are T cell receptor beta chains from one sample, sequenced in a study of shared T cell receptors in the human thymus. Profiling relied on immunoSEQ multiplex PCR, and the TCRdb table lists in-frame clones only, not all of them. The sample contains more than 550,000 clones, approximately 83% of which appear only once. These data were likewise used in another study, on human thymus T cells.

Sequenced sample: thymocytes. All receptors come from a girl under three years old with a congenital heart defect. CDR3s include the opening cysteine and the closing phenylalanine or tryptophan. A D gene is named only where the DNA matches it firmly. Not every row has a clone size; where given, it reads once, few, many or a size class.

clone_size,d_call,j_call,v_call,cdr3_aa,cdr3_nt
.,.,TRBJ2-2,TRBV7-6,CAIVRSDTGELFF,TGTGCCATTGTTCGTTCGGACACCGGGGAGCTGTTTTTT
.,.,TRBJ2-1,TRBV4-1,CASSQDERSDAGYNEQFF,TGCGCCAGCAGCCAAGATGAGCGGTCCGACGCTGGATACAATGAGCAGTTCTTC
.,.,TRBJ1-4,TRBV9,CASSAEAGNATNEKLFF,TGTGCCAGCAGCGCCGAAGCAGGGAATGCAACTAATGAAAAACTGTTTTTT
.,.,TRBJ2-7,TRBV2,CASSAGSAYPYEQYF,TGTGCCAGCAGTGCGGGGAGCGCCTACCCCTACGAGCAGTACTTC
once,.,TRBJ2-5,TRBV27,CASSTSRRYQETQYF,TGTGCCAGCAGTACTAGCCGAAGATACCAAGAGACCCAGTACTTC
.,.,TRBJ1-6,TRBV18,CASSPPPGNYNSPLHF,TGTGCCAGCTCACCACCCCCGGGAAACTATAATTCACCCCTCCACTTT
.,.,TRBJ2-2,TRBV2,CASSEEGGGTGELFF,TGTGCCAGCAGTGAAGAGGGTGGAGGCACCGGGGAGCTGTTTTTT
.,.,TRBJ1-2,TRBV6-1,CASSENGHAIETYTF,TGTGCCAGCAGTGAAAACGGACATGCCATTGAAACCTACACCTTC
few,.,TRBJ1-2,TRBV9,CASSASPYGYTF,TGTGCCAGCAGCGCCTCCCCTTATGGCTACACCTTC
.,.,TRBJ1-3,TRBV12-5,CASSLPQGVGNGYTIYF,TGTGCTAGCTCCTTACCTCAGGGTGTGGGGAACGGGTACACCATATATTTT
.,.,TRBJ1-5,TRBV5-5,CASSSSVHREYSNQPQHF,TGTGCCAGCAGCTCCTCGGTGCACAGGGAATATAGCAATCAGCCCCAGCATTTT
.,TRBD1,TRBJ1-2,TRBV5-5,CASSSKDRANHGYTF,TGTGCCAGCAGCTCCAAAGACAGGGCCAACCATGGCTACACCTTC
.,TRBD2,TRBJ2-5,TRBV28,CASSLRGGAEETQYF,TGTGCCAGCAGTTTACGCGGGGGGGCAGAAGAGACCCAGTACTTC
.,TRBD2,TRBJ2-1,TRBV5-1,CASSLARLAGGRSYNEQFF,TGCGCCAGCAGCTTGGCCAGGCTAGCGGGGGGGAGGTCCTACAATGAGCAGTTCTTC
.,.,TRBJ1-1,TRBV20-1,CSVEVHTKAFF,TGCAGTGTAGAGGTGCACACTAAAGCTTTCTTT
.,.,TRBJ2-2,TRBV11-2,CASSPQVRPNTGELFF,TGTGCCAGCAGCCCGCAGGTGCGCCCGAACACCGGGGAGCTGTTTTTT
.,TRBD1,TRBJ1-1,TRBV4-1,CASSQEQGYNTEAFF,TGCGCCAGCAGCCAAGAACAGGGGTATAACACTGAAGCTTTCTTT
.,TRBD2,TRBJ2-3,TRBV11-2,CASSLVLAKKGLAKDTQYF,TGTGCCAGCAGCTTAGTTTTGGCAAAAAAGGGACTAGCTAAGGATACGCAGTATTTT
.,.,TRBJ1-5,TRBV15,CATSRPSRRSGSNQPQHF,TGTGCCACCAGCAGGCCCAGTCGTCGTTCGGGAAGCAATCAGCCCCAGCATTTT
few,.,TRBJ2-5,TRBV14,CASSQDGGLETQYF,TGTGCCAGCAGCCAAGATGGGGGGTTAGAGACCCAGTACTTC
.,TRBD1,TRBJ1-4,TRBV27,CASSPKGTYRGPTKEKLFF,TGTGCCAGCAGTCCAAAAGGGACATATAGGGGGCCCACTAAAGAAAAACTGTTTTTT
.,TRBD1,TRBJ1-2,TRBV5-4,CASSPDRGPDGYTF,TGTGCCAGCAGCCCGGACAGGGGGCCGGATGGCTACACCTTC
.,TRBD1,TRBJ1-4,TRBV9,CASSVATKGAGEKLFF,TGTGCCAGCAGCGTAGCTACGAAGGGGGCTGGTGAAAAACTGTTTTTT
.,TRBD2,TRBJ2-3,TRBV5-1,CASSLVKVRAGGTDTQYF,TGCGCCAGCAGCCTGGTTAAGGTTCGTGCGGGGGGCACAGATACGCAGTATTTT
.,.,TRBJ2-5,TRBV9,CASSAPEGTTQETQYF,TGTGCCAGCAGCGCCCCCGAGGGCACCACGCAAGAGACCCAGTACTTC
.,TRBD2,TRBJ2-3,TRBV14,CASSQVAGAGTDTQYF,TGTGCCAGCAGCCAAGTAGCGGGGGCGGGCACAGATACGCAGTATTTT
.,.,TRBJ2-5,TRBV6-1,CASSEEWRPIETQYF,TGTGCCAGCAGTGAGGAGTGGCGCCCAATAGAGACCCAGTACTTC
.,TRBD2,TRBJ2-7,TRBV11-2,CASRPNPLAGRGYEQYF,TGTGCCAGCAGACCAAATCCACTAGCGGGAAGGGGCTACGAGCAGTACTTC
.,.,TRBJ2-3,TRBV11-3,CASSHPRSPLQYF,TGTGCCAGCAGCCATCCTAGATCCCCCTTGCAGTATTTT
.,.,TRBJ1-2,TRBV2,CASTTTALIMSYGYTF,TGTGCCAGCACTACTACGGCCCTTATAATGTCCTATGGCTACACCTTC
.,TRBD2,TRBJ2-5,TRBV18,CASSPSGGRKRLDQETQYF,TGTGCCAGCTCACCTTCGGGAGGGAGGAAAAGGTTAGACCAAGAGACCCAGTACTTC
.,.,TRBJ2-1,TRBV5-1,CASSFGEDRDNEQFF,TGCGCCAGCAGCTTCGGGGAAGATCGGGACAATGAGCAGTTCTTC
once,TRBD2,TRBJ2-2,TRBV30,CAWIGGDPEGTGELFF,TGTGCCTGGATCGGGGGGGACCCTGAAGGGACCGGGGAGCTGTTTTTT
.,.,TRBJ2-6,TRBV27,CASSLSWGAGANVLTF,TGTGCCAGCAGTTTATCATGGGGCGCTGGGGCCAACGTCCTGACTTTC
few,TRBD1,TRBJ1-5,TRBV4-3,CASSQARDRDRHQPQHF,TGCGCCAGCAGCCAAGCGCGGGACAGGGATCGGCATCAGCCCCAGCATTTT
.,TRBD1,TRBJ1-2,TRBV28,CASSPTGGYGYTF,TGTGCCAGCAGCCCGACAGGGGGCTATGGCTACACCTTC
once,.,TRBJ1-2,TRBV4-1,CASSNRQEGYYGYTF,TGCGCCAGCAGCAACCGACAGGAAGGATACTATGGCTACACCTTC
.,TRBD1,TRBJ1-2,TRBV14,CASSPLRQGGYGYTF,TGTGCCAGCAGCCCCTTAAGACAGGGAGGTTATGGCTACACCTTC
.,.,TRBJ1-1,TRBV10-3,CAISRGGNTEAFF,TGTGCCATCTCTAGGGGCGGGAACACTGAAGCTTTCTTT
.,TRBD1,TRBJ1-4,TRBV7-2,CASSFRGSEKLFF,TGTGCCAGCAGCTTCAGGGGGAGTGAAAAACTGTTTTTT
once,.,TRBJ1-2,TRBV11-3,CASSLSMDSSYGYTF,TGTGCCAGCAGCTTATCGATGGACAGTTCCTATGGCTACACCTTC
.,.,TRBJ2-3,TRBV4-3,CASSRTSWAGDTQYF,TGCGCCAGCAGCCGAACAAGCTGGGCAGGGGATACGCAGTATTTT
.,.,TRBJ1-3,TRBV10-3,CAISGTSFSGNTIYF,TGTGCCATCTCCGGGACATCCTTCTCTGGAAACACCATATATTTT